This TCR beta chain appears in the sequencing data of a study of immune characterization of retroperitoneal liposarcoma. TCRdb re-derived calls from the PCR reads in MiXCR, one entry per CDR3 protein. The repertoire holds some 9,300 distinct CDR3 sequences, with over 25% as singletons. There are many counts of this clonotype. V was trimmed by 1 base and J by 0 bases, leaving 5 bases between them. This CDR3 has 15 residues. CDR1 is SGHRS, CDR2 YFSETQ, per germline. The rearrangement uses TRBV5-1 and TRBJ2-6, with unresolved D. The clonotype originates from a male donor with retroperitoneal liposarcoma. Sample: blood. CDR3 protein: CASSLRSSGANVLTF. The DNA for the CDR3 is TGCGCCAGCAGCTTGCGAAGCTCTGGGGCCAACGTCCTGACTTTC. The complete variable domain, with remaining parts taken from reference TRBV5-1 and TRBJ2-6, reads KAGVTQTPRYLIKTRGQQVTLSCSPISGHRSVSWYQQTPGQGLQFLFEYFSETQRNKGNFPGRFSGRQFSNSRSEMNVSTLELGDSALYLCASSLRSSGANVLTFGAGSRLTVL.